What follows are 25 T cell receptor beta chains derived from one specimen sequenced in a study of cytomegalovirus exposure and HLA in healthy donors. A multiplex PCR was run with 60 Vbeta primers and 13 Jbeta primers. Using immunoSEQ multiplex PCR, the repertoire was profiled, and TCRdb retains in-frame clones only, with some absent. The table includes under 150,000 clones, 75% to 85% detected once. Input material: PBMCs. These receptors were obtained from a woman in her thirties or forties in good health and CMV-seropositive.

V is TRBV29-1 and J is TRBJ2-3, with TRBD2 identical over 10 bases. Germline assignment: CDR1 SQVTM and CDR2 ANQGSEA. The length of the CDR3 is 14 residues. The junction had 6 bases not matched to a gene; V was cut back by 6 bases and J by 3 bases. The CDR3 sequence is CSVIEREGTDTQYF. DNA for the CDR3: TGCAGCGTCATTGAGCGGGAGGGGACAGATACGCAGTATTTT.

The chain combines TRBV10-3 with TRBJ2-7; D possibly corresponds to TRBD1 (5 bases). CDR1 and CDR2 from the germline V gene are ENHRY and SYGVKD. Trimming took off 0 bases at V and 2 bases at J, with 8 bases between the two ends. This CDR3 is 14 amino acids long. For the CDR3, the DNA is TGTGCCATCAGTGAGTCTCAGACAGCCTACGAGCAGTACTTC. This encodes CAISESQTAYEQYF.

This clone was counted only a few times. CDR3 sequence: CASSMGRASVNTEAFF. As DNA, the CDR3 is TGTGCCAGTAGTATGGGCCGCGCCTCTGTAAACACTGAAGCTTTCTTT. V gene TRBV19 combines with J gene TRBJ1-1; D not resolved. Germline lookup yields CDR1 LNHDA and CDR2 SQIVND (reference sequence). This CDR3 comprises 16 residues. Between the trimmed V and J ends, which lost 3 bases and 2 bases, there was a span of 16 bases.

The chain joins TRBV7-2 to TRBJ2-7, with 10 bases fitting TRBD2. Germline V lookup: CDR1 SGHTA, CDR2 FQGNSA. This CDR3 region has 15 residues. J gave up 2 bases and V 5 bases, and 6 bases lay outside the gene matches. For the CDR3, the DNA is TGTGCCAGCAGCACTCGTAGCGGGAGGACCTACGAGCAGTACTTC. Protein product: CASSTRSGRTYEQYF.

The genes are TRBV28 and TRBJ1-2; 9 bases fit TRBD1. Germline V lookup: CDR1 MDHEN, CDR2 SYDVKM. This CDR3 is built from 15 residues. V trimming: 4 bases; J trimming: 8 bases; junction bases outside the gene matches: 11. The CDR3 DNA reads TGTGCCAGCAGTTCCCCCGGGACAGGGATAGAGGGCTACACCTTC. Its translation: CASSSPGTGIEGYTF.

Here the CDR3 reads CASSIGSEDRSDEQYF. CDR3 coding DNA: TGTGCCAGTAGTATAGGTTCCGAGGACAGAAGCGACGAGCAGTACTTC. This rearrangement joins TRBV19 to TRBJ2-7, with D possibly matching TRBD1 (6 bases). V shed 1 base and J shed 5 bases, with 18 bases lying between them. CDR3 size: 16 residues. Germline V gene lookup returns CDR1 LNHDA and CDR2 SQIVND (reference sequence).

V usage is TRBV6-1 and J usage is TRBJ2-3; D remains unclear. From germline, CDR1 is MNHNS and CDR2 SASEGT. V shed 3 bases and J shed 6 bases, with 7 bases lying between them. The CDR3 consists of 12 residues. The CDR3 DNA follows: TGTGCCAGCAGTGAGGGCTGGGATACGCAGTATTTT. It encodes CASSEGWDTQYF.

The table lists this clone with a few counts. CDR3 amino acids: CASSSGPAGQGFGYTF. The CDR3, as DNA: TGCGCCAGCAGCTCCGGGCCGGCGGGACAGGGGTTCGGCTACACCTTC. V is TRBV5-1 and J is TRBJ1-2; 10 nucleotides line up with TRBD1. The J segment lost 8 bases and the V segment lost 3 bases, leaving 13 bases of the junction unmatched. Germline lookup yields CDR1 SGHRS and CDR2 YFSETQ. The CDR3 spans 16 residues.

The chain combines TRBV7-9 with TRBJ2-6, with a weak D call TRBD2 (6 bases). CDR1 and CDR2 from the germline V gene are SEHNR and FQNEAQ (reference sequence). This CDR3 has 16 amino acids. V was pared by 6 bases and J by 0 bases, with 12 bases between. CDR3 nucleotide sequence: TGTGCCAGCAGACCCGGACTACACTCTGGGGCCAACGTCCTGACTTTC. Amino acid sequence: CASRPGLHSGANVLTF.

This chain joins TRBV19 and TRBJ2-1; 10 nucleotides line up with TRBD2. The CDR3 consists of 14 residues. Germline V gene data show CDR1 as LNHDA and CDR2 as SQIVND (reference sequence). Germline trimming cut 6 bases from V and 8 bases from J; bases unmatched to any gene: 7. CDR3 nucleotides: TGTGCCAGTAGAAGAGCTAGCGGGAGAGATGAGCAGTTCTTC. It codes for CASRRASGRDEQFF.

CDR3 nucleotide sequence: TGTGCCATCTCTCGACAGGGGGCTGAAGCAGATACGCAGTATTTT. It yields the protein CAISRQGAEADTQYF. The genes are TRBV10-3 and TRBJ2-3; 10 bases align to TRBD1. CDR1 is ENHRY and CDR2 is SYGVKD in the germline V gene. This CDR3 is 15 amino acids long. With V trimmed by 8 bases and J by 4 bases, 9 bases remained unmatched.

J is TRBJ2-7 and V is TRBV7-8, with D maybe TRBD1 (5 bases). CDR1 is SGHVS and CDR2 is FQNEAQ in the germline V gene. Trimming stripped 5 bases from V and 4 bases from J, with 27 bases between. There are 18 residues in the CDR3. CDR3 in DNA: TGTGCCAGCAGCCCCAGTCGTAGCTTAAGACAGATTCCTTACGAGCAGTACTTC. This sequence encodes CASSPSRSLRQIPYEQYF.

The table lists this clone with a few counts. This sequence joins TRBV29-1 and TRBJ2-4; TRBD1 matches at 7 bases. Unmatched junction bases numbered 4, after V lost 6 bases and J lost 5 bases. Germline V CDR1 and CDR2: SQVTM, ANQGSEA. This CDR3 region has 12 residues. The CDR3 DNA reads TGCAGCGTCGCCGGGACAGAAAACATTCAGTACTTC. Translated: CSVAGTENIQYF.

The chain employs TRBV28 and TRBJ2-3, with D possibly matching TRBD2 (7 bases). The CDR3 spans 16 residues. The V end lost 6 bases, the J end lost 3 bases, and 19 bases lay between the germline ends. CDR1 and CDR2 (germline): MDHEN, SYDVKM. In DNA, the CDR3 is TGTGCCAGCAGCCCTTTTGAAGGGGGGGATACAGATACGCAGTATTTT. Its translation: CASSPFEGGDTDTQYF.

V gene TRBV13 combines with J gene TRBJ2-1; a possible D gene is TRBD2 (6 bases). This CDR3 has 15 residues. CDR1 is PRHDT, CDR2 FYEKMQ, per germline (reference sequence). V was pared by 5 bases and J by 3 bases, with 14 bases between. CDR3 protein: CASSRSGGYYNEQFF. Written as DNA, the CDR3 is TGTGCCAGCAGCAGATCTGGGGGGTACTACAATGAGCAGTTCTTC. The whole variable domain, filled in from reference TRBV13 and TRBJ2-1, reads AAGVIQSPRHLIKEKRETATLKCYPIPRHDTVYWYQQGPGQDPQFLISFYEKMQSDKGSIPDRFSAQQFSDYHSELNMSSLELGDSALYFCASSRSGGYYNEQFFGPGTRLTVL.

The chain's CDR3 is CASSPVGGEWNIQYF. CDR3 nucleotides: TGTGCCAGCAGCCCGGTAGGGGGAGAATGGAACATTCAGTACTTC. V usage is TRBV5-6 and J usage is TRBJ2-4; TRBD1 is a possible D gene (6 bases). Trimming shortened V by 4 bases and J by 7 bases, and 18 bases separated the two germline ends. The germline gives CDR1 SGHDT, CDR2 YYEEEE. The CDR3 is 15 residues long.

The J gene is TRBJ1-1, the V gene TRBV19; 7 bases line up with TRBD1. The CDR3 is 14 residues long. The germline V gene has CDR1 LNHDA and CDR2 SQIVND (reference sequence). The V gene end was trimmed by 5 bases and the J gene end by 0 bases; junction bases not matched to a gene: 3. The chain's CDR3 is CASSEGTVNTEAFF. The CDR3 DNA reads TGTGCCAGTAGTGAGGGGACAGTGAACACTGAAGCTTTCTTT.

This clone was counted between two and nine times. The V and J genes are TRBV18 and TRBJ2-1; D is unclear. Deletions cut 4 bases from V and 2 bases from J, with 9 bases between. Germline CDR1 and CDR2: KGHSH and LQKENI. The CDR3 spans 14 residues. The CDR3, as DNA: TGTGCCAGCTCACTATCTAATACCTACAATGAGCAGTTCTTC. It is translated as CASSLSNTYNEQFF. Filled out from reference TRBV18 and TRBJ2-1, the complete variable domain reads NAGVMQNPRHLVRRRGQEARLRCSPMKGHSHVYWYRQLPEEGLKFMVYLQKENIIDESGMPKERFSAEFPKEGPSILRIQQVVRGDSAAYFCASSLSNTYNEQFFGPGTRLTVL.

Comment on this clone: Compared with germline, one end of the junction differs, possibly owing to a read error. The gene calls are TRBV7-7 and TRBJ2-1; D might be TRBD2 (6 bases). The CDR3 contains 13 residues. In germline, CDR1 is SSHAT, CDR2 FNYEAQ (reference sequence). CDR3 protein: CASSARLGNEQFF. CDR3 DNA: TGTGCTAGCAGCGCTCGACTAGGCAATGAGCAGTTCTTC.

This rearrangement joins TRBV5-1 to TRBJ2-2; 11 bases align to TRBD1. V gave up 0 bases and J gave up 0 bases; unmatched junction bases: 7. CDR1 is SGHRS, CDR2 YFSETQ, per germline. The CDR3 consists of 19 residues. CDR3 sequence reads: CASSLAGTGGYANTGELFF. CDR3 nucleotide sequence: TGCGCCAGCAGCTTGGCTGGGACAGGGGGTTACGCGAACACCGGGGAGCTGTTTTTT.

The chain is built from TRBV29-1 and TRBJ2-7, with TRBD2 matching over 10 bases. The ends lost 6 bases at V and 6 bases at J; junction bases unmatched: 8. The CDR3 spans 13 residues. From germline, CDR1 is SQVTM and CDR2 ANQGSEA. The CDR3 loop reads CSVLSSGSLEQYF. CDR3 coding DNA: TGCAGCGTCCTATCTAGCGGGAGTCTCGAGCAGTACTTC.

CDR3 DNA: TGTGCCAGCAGCTTGAGGCTAGCGGCAAACTCCTACAATGAGCAGTTCTTC. It codes for CASSLRLAANSYNEQFF. The gene calls are TRBV5-4 and TRBJ2-1; TRBD2 aligns across 7 bases. The V gene end was trimmed by 1 base and the J gene end by 0 bases; junction bases not matched to a gene: 7. The CDR3 has 17 amino acids. Looked up from germline, CDR1 is SGHNT and CDR2 is YYREEE (reference sequence).

V and J are TRBV2 and TRBJ2-7; 8 bases line up with TRBD1. V was pared by 5 bases and J by 1 base, with 7 bases of the junction left unmatched. CDR1 is SNHLY and CDR2 is FYNNEI in the germline V gene. This CDR3 is 15 amino acids long. This chain's CDR3 is CASSITGGGSYEQYF. In DNA, the CDR3 is TGTGCCAGCAGTATCACAGGGGGAGGTTCCTACGAGCAGTACTTC.

Written as DNA, the CDR3 is TGCGCCAGCAGCCGGGGGATGCACAAGGACACTGAAGCTTTCTTT. Amino acids: CASSRGMHKDTEAFF. This chain uses TRBV5-1 with TRBJ1-1, with TRBD1 as a possible D gene (5 bases). The CDR3 has 15 amino acids. Germline CDR1 SGHRS, CDR2 YFSETQ. V gave up 4 bases and J gave up 3 bases, with 16 bases separating them. Full variable domain (outside the CDR3, taken from reference TRBV5-1 and TRBJ1-1): KAGVTQTPRYLIKTRGQQVTLSCSPISGHRSVSWYQQTPGQGLQFLFEYFSETQRNKGNFPGRFSGRQFSNSRSEMNVSTLELGDSALYLCASSRGMHKDTEAFFGQGTRLTVV.

The rearrangement joins TRBV19 to TRBJ2-3; D possibly corresponds to TRBD1 (6 bases). CDR3 length: 14 amino acids. V was trimmed by 5 bases and J by 6 bases, leaving 15 bases between them. Germline assignment: CDR1 LNHDA and CDR2 SQIVND (reference sequence). The chain's CDR3 is CASSPQGPEDTQYF. CDR3 DNA sequence: TGTGCCAGTAGTCCACAGGGACCTGAGGATACGCAGTATTTT.